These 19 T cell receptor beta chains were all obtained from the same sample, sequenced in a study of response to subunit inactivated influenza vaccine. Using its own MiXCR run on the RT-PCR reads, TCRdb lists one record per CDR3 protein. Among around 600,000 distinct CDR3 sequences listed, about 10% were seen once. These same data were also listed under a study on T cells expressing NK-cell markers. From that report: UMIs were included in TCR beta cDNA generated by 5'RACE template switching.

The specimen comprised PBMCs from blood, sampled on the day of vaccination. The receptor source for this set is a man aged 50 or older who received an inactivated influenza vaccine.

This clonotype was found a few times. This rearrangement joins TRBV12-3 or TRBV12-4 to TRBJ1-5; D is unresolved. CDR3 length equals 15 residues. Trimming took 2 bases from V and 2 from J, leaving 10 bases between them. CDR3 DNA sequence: TGTGCCAGCAGTTTACGGGAAGATGGCAATCAGCCCCAGCATTTT. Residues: CASSLREDGNQPQHF.

CDR3 sequence: CASGGAGGSTEAFF. DNA for the CDR3: TGTGCCAGCGGGGGGGCAGGGGGCTCGACTGAAGCTTTCTTT. The gene calls are TRBV6-1 and TRBJ1-1, with 8 bases aligning to TRBD1. J gave up 5 bases and V 8 bases, and 10 bases lay outside the gene matches. Germline-derived CDR1 and CDR2 are MNHNS and SASEGT. The CDR3 is 14 residues long.

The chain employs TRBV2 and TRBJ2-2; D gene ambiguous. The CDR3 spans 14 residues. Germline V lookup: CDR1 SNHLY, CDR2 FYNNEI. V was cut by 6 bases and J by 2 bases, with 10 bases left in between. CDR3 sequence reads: CASRAEANTGELFF. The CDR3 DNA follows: TGTGCCAGCAGAGCTGAAGCCAACACCGGGGAGCTGTTTTTT. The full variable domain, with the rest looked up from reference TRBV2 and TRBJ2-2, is EPEVTQTPSHQVTQMGQEVILRCVPISNHLYFYWYRQILGQKVEFLVSFYNNEISEKSEIFDDQFSVERPDGSNFTLKIRSTKLEDSAMYFCASRAEANTGELFFGEGSRLTVL.

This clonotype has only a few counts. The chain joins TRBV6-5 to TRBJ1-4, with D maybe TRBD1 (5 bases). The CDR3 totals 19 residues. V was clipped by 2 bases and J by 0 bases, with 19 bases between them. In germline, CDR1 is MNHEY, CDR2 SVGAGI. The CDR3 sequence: CASSYRGFFSGATNEKLFF. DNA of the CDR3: TGTGCCAGCAGTTACAGAGGGTTTTTCTCGGGGGCAACTAATGAAAAACTGTTTTTT.

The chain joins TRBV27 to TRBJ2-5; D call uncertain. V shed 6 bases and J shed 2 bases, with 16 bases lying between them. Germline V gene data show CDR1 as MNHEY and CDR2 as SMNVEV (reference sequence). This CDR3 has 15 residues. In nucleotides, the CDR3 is TGTGCCAGCAGCCGGACGCCCTCGAGTCAAGAGACCCAGTACTTC. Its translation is CASSRTPSSQETQYF.

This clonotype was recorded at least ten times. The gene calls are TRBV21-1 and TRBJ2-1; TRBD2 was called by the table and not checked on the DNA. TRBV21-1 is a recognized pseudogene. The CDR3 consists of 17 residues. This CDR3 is CASSYRTSGALNNEQFF. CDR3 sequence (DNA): TGTGCCAGCAGCTATAGGACTAGCGGGGCCTTAAACAATGAGCAGTTCTTC.

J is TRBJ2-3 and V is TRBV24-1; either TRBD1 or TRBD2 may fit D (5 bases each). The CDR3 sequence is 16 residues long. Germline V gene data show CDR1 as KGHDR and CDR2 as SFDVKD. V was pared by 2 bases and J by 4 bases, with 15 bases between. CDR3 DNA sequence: TGTGCCACCAGTGATTGGGAGCCAGGGAGCCCAGATACGCAGTATTTT. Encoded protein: CATSDWEPGSPDTQYF.

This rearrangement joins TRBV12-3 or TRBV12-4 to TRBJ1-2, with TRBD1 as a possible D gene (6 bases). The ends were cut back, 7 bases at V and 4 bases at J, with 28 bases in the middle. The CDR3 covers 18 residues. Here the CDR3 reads CASTPRRTLGVRGYGYTF. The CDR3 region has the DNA TGTGCCAGCACCCCTCGACGTACCCTGGGGGTCAGGGGCTATGGCTACACCTTC.

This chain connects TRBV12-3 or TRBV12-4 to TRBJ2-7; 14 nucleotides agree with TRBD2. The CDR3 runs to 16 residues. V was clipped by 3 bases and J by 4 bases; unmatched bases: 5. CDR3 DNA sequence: TGTGCCAGCAGTTTCCACGGACTAGCGGGGGGTTACGAGCAGTACTTC. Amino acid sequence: CASSFHGLAGGYEQYF.

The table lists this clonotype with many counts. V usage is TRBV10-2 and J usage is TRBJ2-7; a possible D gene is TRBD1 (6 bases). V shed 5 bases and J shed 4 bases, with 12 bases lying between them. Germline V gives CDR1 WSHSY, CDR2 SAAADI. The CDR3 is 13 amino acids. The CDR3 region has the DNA TGCGCCAGCAGTCAGGGACAACCATACGAGCAGTACTTC. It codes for CASSQGQPYEQYF.

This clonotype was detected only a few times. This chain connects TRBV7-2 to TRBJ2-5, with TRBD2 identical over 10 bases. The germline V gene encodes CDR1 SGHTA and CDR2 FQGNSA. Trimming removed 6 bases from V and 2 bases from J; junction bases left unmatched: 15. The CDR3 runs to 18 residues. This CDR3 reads CASSSGGRAQTWQETQYF. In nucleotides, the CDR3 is TGTGCCAGCAGTAGCGGGGGGCGGGCGCAAACCTGGCAAGAGACCCAGTACTTC. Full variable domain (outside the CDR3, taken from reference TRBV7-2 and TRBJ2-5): GAGVSQSPSNKVTEKGKDVELRCDPISGHTALYWYRQSLGQGLEFLIYFQGNSAPDKSGLPSDRFSAERTGGSVSTLTIQRTQQEDSAVYLCASSSGGRAQTWQETQYFGPGTRLLVL.

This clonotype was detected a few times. CDR3: CASSYSNRGHEQYF. CDR3 coding DNA: TGTGCCAGCAGTTACTCCAACAGGGGGCACGAGCAGTACTTC. V usage is TRBV6-5 and J usage is TRBJ2-7; 9 nucleotides match TRBD1. CDR3 size: 14 residues. Germline V gives CDR1 MNHEY, CDR2 SVGAGI. Trimming removed 0 bases from V and 5 bases from J; junction bases left unmatched: 2.

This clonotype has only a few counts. The CDR3 sequence is CASSEAVGRVAEQYF. In DNA, the CDR3 is TGTGCCAGCAGTGAAGCGGTGGGCAGGGTAGCCGAGCAGTACTTC. The chain couples TRBV6-1 to TRBJ2-7, with D perhaps TRBD1 (5 bases). Trimming took 0 bases from V and 6 from J, leaving 15 bases between them. The CDR3 has 15 residues. CDR1 is MNHNS and CDR2 is SASEGT in the germline V gene.

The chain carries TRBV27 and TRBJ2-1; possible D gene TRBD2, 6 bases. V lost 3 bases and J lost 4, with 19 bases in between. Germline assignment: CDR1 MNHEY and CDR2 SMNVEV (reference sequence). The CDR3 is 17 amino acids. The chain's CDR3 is CASSFSGLERGYNEQFF. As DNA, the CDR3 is TGTGCCAGCAGTTTCAGCGGGTTAGAACGGGGGTACAATGAGCAGTTCTTC.

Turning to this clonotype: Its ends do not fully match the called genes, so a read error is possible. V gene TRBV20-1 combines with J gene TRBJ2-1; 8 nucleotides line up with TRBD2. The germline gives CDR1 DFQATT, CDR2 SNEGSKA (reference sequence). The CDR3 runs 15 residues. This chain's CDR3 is CTAPPSGGSYNEQFF. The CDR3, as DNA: TGCACTGCTCCCCCCAGCGGGGGTAGCTACAATGAGCAGTTCTTC.

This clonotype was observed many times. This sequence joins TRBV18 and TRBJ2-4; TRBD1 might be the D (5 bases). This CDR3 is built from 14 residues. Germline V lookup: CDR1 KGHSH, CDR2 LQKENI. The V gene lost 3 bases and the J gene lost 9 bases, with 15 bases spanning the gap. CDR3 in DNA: TGTGCCAGCTCACCTGGGGCATCGGCGAGCATTCAGTACTTC. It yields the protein CASSPGASASIQYF.

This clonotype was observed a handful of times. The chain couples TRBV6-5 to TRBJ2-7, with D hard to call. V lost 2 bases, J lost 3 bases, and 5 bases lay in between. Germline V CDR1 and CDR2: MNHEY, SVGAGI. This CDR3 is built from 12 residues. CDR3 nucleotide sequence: TGTGCCAGCAGTTACGAAGGCTACGAGCAGTACTTC. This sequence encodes CASSYEGYEQYF.

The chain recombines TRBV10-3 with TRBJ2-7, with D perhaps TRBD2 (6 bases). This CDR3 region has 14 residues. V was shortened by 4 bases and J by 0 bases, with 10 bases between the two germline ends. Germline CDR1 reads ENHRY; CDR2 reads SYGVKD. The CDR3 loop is CAISVKGGSYEQYF. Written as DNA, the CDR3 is TGTGCCATCAGTGTTAAGGGAGGCTCCTACGAGCAGTACTTC.

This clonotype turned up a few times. The CDR3 DNA sequence: TGTGCCAGCAGGGGACAGGCCGCGCTAAATTCACCCCTCCACTTT. Translated, it gives CASRGQAALNSPLHF. V gene TRBV2 combines with J gene TRBJ1-6; TRBD1 matches 8 bases. V was pared by 6 bases and J by 7 bases, with 8 bases of the junction left unmatched. The CDR3 runs 15 residues. Germline assignment: CDR1 SNHLY and CDR2 FYNNEI.